A single sample gave rise to the 25 T cell receptor beta chains below, sequenced in a study of radiation and T cells in renal cell carcinoma. Clones were read by immunoSEQ multiplex PCR, and TCRdb kept only the in-frame ones, dropping some. In the table there are about 59,000 clones, 65% to 80% of which are singletons. Time point given: baseline pretreatment blood. The treatment was: 15 Gy SBRT to primary tumor, nephrectomy 4 weeks later. Source: blood, taken from a patient whose treatment included radiotherapy and nephrectomy. These receptors were taken from a man between 60 and 75 years old with renal cell carcinoma.

The chain employs TRBV19 and TRBJ1-1, with a possible D match to TRBD1 (5 bases). Germline CDR1 LNHDA, CDR2 SQIVND (reference sequence). This CDR3 contains 13 residues. V lost 3 bases to trimming and J lost 5 bases, with 10 bases between them. CDR3 in DNA: TGTGCCAGTAGTATGCAGACAGATACTGAAGCTTTCTTT. Residues: CASSMQTDTEAFF.

This clone was counted a few times. This chain links TRBV18 with TRBJ2-5; D is unclear. Germline values: CDR1 KGHSH, CDR2 LQKENI. V was clipped by 3 bases and J by 4 bases, with 6 bases between them. The CDR3 has 12 residues. CDR3 amino acids: CASSPGIETQYF. The CDR3 DNA sequence: TGTGCCAGCTCACCTGGAATAGAGACCCAGTACTTC.

A single count supports this clone. The chain recombines TRBV19 with TRBJ2-6, with TRBD1 matching 12 bases. The CDR3 runs 17 residues. V was clipped by 6 bases and J by 1 base; unmatched bases: 4. CDR1 LNHDA and CDR2 SQIVND come from the germline V gene (reference sequence). In nucleotides, the CDR3 is TGTGCCAGTAGCGGGGGACAGGGGGCATCTGGGGCCAACGTCCTGACTTTC. Translated, it gives CASSGGQGASGANVLTF.

The rearrangement links TRBV30 to TRBJ1-2, with a tentative D call TRBD1 (6 bases). Germline V lookup: CDR1 GTSNPN, CDR2 SVGIG (reference sequence). The length of the CDR3 is 11 residues. V was clipped by 2 bases and J by 8 bases, with 9 bases between them. This CDR3 is CAWSRTAGYTF. CDR3 nucleotides: TGTGCCTGGAGTAGGACAGCGGGCTACACCTTC.

This CDR3 is CASSVGTTGELFF. The CDR3 DNA reads TGTGCCAGCAGCGTAGGGACTACCGGGGAGCTGTTTTTT. V is TRBV9 and J is TRBJ2-2; D is possibly TRBD2 (5 bases). The CDR3 runs 13 residues. V gave up 0 bases and J gave up 5 bases, with 5 bases separating them. Germline V lookup: CDR1 SGDLS, CDR2 YYNGEE.

Only one count was recorded for this clone. The chain joins TRBV6-5 to TRBJ2-1; TRBD1 agrees at 9 bases. CDR1 is MNHEY, CDR2 SVGAGI, per germline. The ends lost 2 bases at V and 4 bases at J; junction bases unmatched: 6. The CDR3 runs 16 residues. This CDR3 is CASSYGTGGAYNEQFF. The CDR3 DNA follows: TGTGCCAGCAGTTACGGCACAGGGGGCGCTTACAATGAGCAGTTCTTC.

This chain links TRBV18 with TRBJ1-2; TRBD1 matches at 9 bases. The germline CDR1 and CDR2 sequences are KGHSH and LQKENI. Losses at the gene ends were 3 bases for V and 2 bases for J; bases not matched to a gene: 1. This CDR3 is 14 amino acids long. CDR3 loop: CASSPGQGNYGYTF. The CDR3 DNA reads as TGTGCCAGCTCACCGGGACAGGGAAACTATGGCTACACCTTC.

V is TRBV15 and J is TRBJ1-3; 9 bases line up with TRBD1. V trimming: 0 bases; J trimming: 3 bases; junction bases outside the gene matches: 3. Germline CDR1 and CDR2: LNHNV and YYDKDF (reference sequence). The length of the CDR3 is 16 residues. CDR3 sequence (DNA): TGTGCCACCAGCAGAGATCGGGGACAGGGTGGAAACACCATATATTTT. Its protein product is CATSRDRGQGGNTIYF.

This clone has just one count. The chain carries TRBV10-1 and TRBJ2-5; D uncertain. The DNA end is more similar to TRBJ2-7, so the J call may be wrong. This CDR3 is built from 11 residues. Germline loops: CDR1 WNHNN, CDR2 SYGVQD (reference sequence). CDR3 DNA sequence: TGCGCCAGCAGTGGGAACAGCGAGCAGTACTTC. The encoded protein is CASSGNSEQYF.

V gene TRBV30 combines with J gene TRBJ1-2; TRBD1 agrees at 9 bases. The CDR3 is made up of 13 amino acids. After removal of 3 bases from V and 10 bases from J, the junction contained 9 bases not matched to a gene. Per the germline V gene, CDR1 is GTSNPN and CDR2 is SVGIG (reference sequence). The CDR3 region is CAWSAGTGRVYTF. The CDR3 DNA reads TGTGCCTGGAGCGCCGGGACAGGGAGGGTCTACACCTTC.

The genes are TRBV7-8 and TRBJ1-1; maybe TRBD1 (6 bases). The CDR3 has 12 amino acids. CDR1 is SGHVS and CDR2 is FQNEAQ in the germline V gene. V was cut by 8 bases and J by 0 bases, with 7 bases left in between. The DNA of the CDR3 is TGTGCCAGCTACAGGGTGAACACTGAAGCTTTCTTT. Its translation: CASYRVNTEAFF.

In its sample, this clone was seen once. The rearrangement joins TRBV7-6 to TRBJ1-2; TRBD1 matches 12 bases. The CDR3 sequence is 14 residues long. The ends lost 4 bases at V and 6 bases at J; junction bases unmatched: 3. Germline V gene lookup returns CDR1 SGHVS and CDR2 FNYEAQ. In DNA form, the CDR3 reads TGTGCCAGCAGCTCGGGACAGGGGGCCGATGGCTACACCTTC. This translates into CASSSGQGADGYTF.

This chain connects TRBV5-1 to TRBJ2-2, with 7 bases identical to TRBD2. Trimming took 3 bases from V and 7 from J; bases not matched to a gene: 6. Germline V lookup: CDR1 SGHRS, CDR2 YFSETQ. The CDR3 covers 14 residues. This chain's CDR3 is CASSSGLGSGELFF. Here the CDR3 DNA reads TGCGCCAGCAGCTCTGGACTAGGAAGCGGGGAGCTGTTTTTT.

Here the CDR3 reads CASSKELTSGNTGELFF. DNA for the CDR3: TGTGCCAGCAGCAAGGAACTGACTAGCGGGAACACCGGGGAGCTGTTTTTT. The chain employs TRBV4-2 and TRBJ2-2, with 9 bases identical to TRBD2. Germline V gene lookup returns CDR1 LGHNA and CDR2 YNFKEQ. CDR3 length: 17 residues. Trimming cost V 5 bases and J 1 base; bases outside gene matches: 8.

The V call is TRBV7-9, the J call TRBJ2-1, with a weak D call TRBD1 (6 bases). Between the trimmed V and J ends, which lost 4 bases and 6 bases, there was a span of 16 bases. CDR1 is SEHNR, CDR2 FQNEAQ, per germline (reference sequence). This CDR3 is built from 15 residues. CDR3 region: CASSSGTKWGNEQFF. CDR3 bases: TGTGCCAGCAGCTCCGGGACAAAGTGGGGCAATGAGCAGTTCTTC.

This sequence joins TRBV5-1 and TRBJ1-6, with unresolved D. V dropped 5 bases and J dropped 7 bases, with 10 bases sitting between them. Germline-derived CDR1 and CDR2 are SGHRS and YFSETQ. The CDR3 loop spans 13 amino acids. CDR3 sequence (DNA): TGCGCCAGCAGGTTCGGGTTCAATTCACCCCTCCACTTT. Translated: CASRFGFNSPLHF.

V is TRBV19 and J is TRBJ1-2, with D perhaps matching TRBD1 (5 bases). Trimming removed 1 base from V and 6 bases from J, with 9 bases in between. The CDR3 is 13 amino acids. Germline CDR1 LNHDA, CDR2 SQIVND (reference sequence). CDR3 amino acids: CASSIGAGDGYTF. CDR3 in DNA: TGTGCCAGTAGTATAGGAGCGGGGGATGGCTACACCTTC.

The chain joins TRBV7-9 to TRBJ2-2, with TRBD1 as a possible D gene (6 bases). CDR1 and CDR2 from the germline V gene are SEHNR and FQNEAQ (reference sequence). CDR3 size: 15 residues. Between the trimmed V and J ends, which lost 4 bases and 4 bases, there was a span of 13 bases. This CDR3 reads CASSSPGQRTGELFF. The CDR3 DNA is TGTGCCAGCAGCTCGCCGGGACAACGCACCGGGGAGCTGTTTTTT.

This chain connects TRBV7-9 to TRBJ1-1; perhaps TRBD1 as D (6 bases). Germline CDR1 is SEHNR and CDR2 is FQNEAQ (reference sequence). This CDR3 contains 14 residues. Between the trimmed V and J ends, which lost 5 bases and 3 bases, there was a span of 13 bases. The CDR3 region has the DNA TGTGCCAGCAGCCTACAGGGTCTGGACACTGAAGCTTTCTTT. Amino acid sequence: CASSLQGLDTEAFF.

The V and J genes are TRBV25-1 and TRBJ2-1; D unresolved. V gave up 1 base and J gave up 1 base, with 8 bases separating them. Germline lookup yields CDR1 MGHDK and CDR2 SYGVNS. The CDR3 has 15 residues. The CDR3 DNA reads as TGTGCCAGCAGTGAATCCAGAAAATCCTACAATGAGCAGTTCTTC. Encoded protein: CASSESRKSYNEQFF. The full variable domain, with the rest looked up from reference TRBV25-1 and TRBJ2-1, is EADIYQTPRYLVIGTGKKITLECSQTMGHDKMYWYQQDPGMELHLIHYSYGVNSTEKGDLSSESTVSRIRTEHFPLTLESARPSHTSQYLCASSESRKSYNEQFFGPGTRLTVL.

This clone has more than one count but fewer than ten. This chain uses TRBV2 with TRBJ2-1, with 7 nucleotides matching TRBD1. The CDR3 has 15 amino acids. The J segment lost 6 bases and the V segment lost 5 bases, leaving 10 bases of the junction unmatched. The germline CDR1 and CDR2 sequences are SNHLY and FYNNEI. CDR3 nucleotides: TGTGCCAGCAGTCTCCGACAGGGTCGTTCCAATGAGCAGTTCTTC. Its translation is CASSLRQGRSNEQFF.

The gene calls are TRBV5-1 and TRBJ1-3; TRBD1 matches at 7 bases. Looked up from germline, CDR1 is SGHRS and CDR2 is YFSETQ. The CDR3 length is 15 residues. Losses at the gene ends were 4 bases for V and 0 bases for J; bases not matched to a gene: 4. DNA for the CDR3: TGCGCCAGCAGCCTCCGGACAGGCTCTGGAAACACCATATATTTT. It yields the protein CASSLRTGSGNTIYF.

V and J are TRBV11-2 and TRBJ1-1, with D perhaps TRBD1 (5 bases). The germline CDR1 and CDR2 sequences are SGHAT and FQNNGV. Trimming removed 5 bases from V and 1 base from J, with 11 bases in between. CDR3 size: 14 residues. The CDR3: CASSASGGNTEAFF. The DNA of the CDR3 is TGTGCCAGCAGCGCCTCGGGGGGGAACACTGAAGCTTTCTTT.

This chain links TRBV5-6 with TRBJ2-3; D is perhaps TRBD1 or TRBD2 (5 bases each). The V gene lost 4 bases and the J gene lost 4 bases, with 10 bases spanning the gap. The CDR3 extends over 13 amino acids. Germline V gene data show CDR1 as SGHDT and CDR2 as YYEEEE. CDR3 in amino acids: CASSGDVSDTQYF. CDR3 DNA sequence: TGTGCCAGCAGCGGGGACGTGTCAGATACGCAGTATTTT. Complete variable domain (other parts from reference TRBV5-6 and TRBJ2-3): DAGVTQSPTHLIKTRGQQVTLRCSPKSGHDTVSWYQQALGQGPQFIFQYYEEEERQRGNFPDRFSGHQFPNYSSELNVNALLLGDSALYLCASSGDVSDTQYFGPGTRLTVL.

The genes are TRBV19 and TRBJ2-7; 11 bases match TRBD2. The CDR3 is 15 amino acids. The trim removed 5 bases at V and 1 base at J, leaving 4 bases unmatched. Germline V gives CDR1 LNHDA, CDR2 SQIVND (reference sequence). The CDR3: CASSRRTSGSYEQYF. In DNA form, the CDR3 reads TGTGCCAGTAGTCGTAGGACTAGCGGGTCCTACGAGCAGTACTTC.